These T cell receptor beta chains were read from a single sample in a study of identical twins. MiXCR, applied by TCRdb to the 5' RACE reads, yields one record per CDR3 protein. This table has approximately 220,000 distinct CDR3 sequences, less than 10% appearing once. Source material: memory (CD45RO+) T cells sorted from blood. Receptor source: a woman aged 18 to 35 in good health. CDR3s include the opening cysteine and the closing phenylalanine or tryptophan.

TRBV5-4	TRBJ2-7	CASSPTASGAPYEQYF
TRBV4-1	TRBJ1-1	CASSQGAVNTEAFF
TRBV5-1	TRBJ1-1	CASSLKISGEPEAFF
TRBV2	TRBJ2-2	CASSPEWVTGELFF
TRBV21-1	TRBJ1-1	CASSAGTPNTEAFF
TRBV7-2	TRBJ1-2	CASSLDREYGYTF
TRBV29-1	TRBJ2-1	CSVAGTRGNYNEQFF
TRBV20-1	TRBJ1-2	CSANRFGQYGYTF
TRBV12-3/TRBV12-4	TRBJ1-5	CASGPQGLIGNQPQHF
TRBV6-2/TRBV6-3	TRBJ2-7	CASSTSGREDEQYF
TRBV7-3	TRBJ2-3	CASSLNRNPDTQYF
TRBV25-1	TRBJ2-7	CASSAWEGEQYF
TRBV7-2	TRBJ2-7	CASGGGVSEQYF
TRBV20-1	TRBJ2-1	CSAPSPTDEQFF
TRBV5-1	TRBJ1-4	CASSLGQGINRLFF
TRBV18	TRBJ1-4	CASSPTGLGSNEKLFF
TRBV12-3/TRBV12-4	TRBJ2-2	CASTFLGTGELFF
TRBV12-3/TRBV12-4	TRBJ1-4	CASSLTGGKEKLFF
TRBV11-2	TRBJ2-1	CASHSSYNEQFF
TRBV5-1	TRBJ1-2	CASSSGPSGTGNGYTF
TRBV9	TRBJ1-1	CASSLSPQDTEAFF
TRBV29-1	TRBJ2-5	CSVEAAGGQETQYF
TRBV9	TRBJ1-6	CASSVGNRASPLHF
TRBV7-2	TRBJ2-1	CASSFHGDNEQFF
TRBV14	TRBJ2-3	CASSQLLGTSGPGGSDTQYF
TRBV6-2/TRBV6-3	TRBJ2-7	CASSYSKAGPYEQYF
TRBV2	TRBJ1-1	CASSDRGHKAFF
TRBV20-1	TRBJ2-7	CSGAGLSYEQYF
TRBV19	TRBJ2-3	CASSRRESDTQYF
TRBV4-3	TRBJ2-1	CASSQSYSGRAGEQFF
TRBV5-1	TRBJ2-7	CASSLGQGSLTYEQYF
TRBV29-1	TRBJ1-1	CSVEDGHTEAFF
TRBV29-1	TRBJ2-7	CSVDPRGASF
TRBV11-3	TRBJ2-1	CASKSGGTYNEQFF
TRBV4-3	TRBJ2-1	CASSQSLRLSYNEQFF
TRBV7-2	TRBJ2-3	CASRQGLASDTQYF
TRBV29-1	TRBJ1-1	CSVERDRNTEAFF
TRBV6-2/TRBV6-3	TRBJ2-3	CASSYRGGPDTQYF
TRBV6-1	TRBJ2-5	CASSEMRSRTGQETQYF
TRBV6-5	TRBJ1-1	CASSYSGRTGVAFF
TRBV4-2	TRBJ1-5	CASSQASGQFNQPQHF
TRBV9	TRBJ1-1	CASSVSIQGRTEAFF
TRBV12-3/TRBV12-4	TRBJ2-5	CASRLSGSSETQYF
TRBV5-1	TRBJ1-4	CASSRFSGGDEKLFF
TRBV20-1	TRBJ2-7	CSARGTSSNLEQYF
TRBV3-1	TRBJ2-7	CASSPPGHIYEQYF
TRBV7-9	TRBJ1-1	CASSLVVREAFF
TRBV20-1	TRBJ2-5	CSARAGGQTQYF
TRBV9	TRBJ2-5	CASSVGGRYEETQYF
TRBV7-9	TRBJ2-2	CASTQESLITGELFF
TRBV11-3	TRBJ2-4	CASSLNPLADQYF
TRBV20-1	TRBJ2-1	CSAREGTSGKGRLFF
TRBV20-1	TRBJ2-3	CSWVAGGRTDTQYF
TRBV7-9	TRBJ1-6	CASSRGWNSPLHF
TRBV5-1	TRBJ2-3	CASSLDIRDTQYF
TRBV7-9	TRBJ2-7	CASSLAATEQYF
TRBV6-5	TRBJ2-1	CASSYGLHQFF
TRBV20-1	TRBJ2-2	CSARRRGVDTGELFF